The clone carrying this T cell receptor (beta chain) has ten or more counts. Its target is not known. The data were obtained in a study of neurological immune-mediated disorders. As for time point: technical triplicate 3. The study built unsorted libraries from 2 million PBMCs kept at -80 C. Germline trimming cut 0 bases from V and 7 bases from J; bases unmatched to any gene: 6. Looked up from germline, CDR1 is SGHRS and CDR2 is YFSETQ. The CDR3 is 15 amino acids. The authors made cDNA by 5'RACE with 10-nucleotide random UMIs. Using its own MiXCR run on the 5' RACE reads, TCRdb lists one record per CDR3 protein. The sample gives under 45,000 distinct CDR3 sequences, around a fifth of which show up once; roughly 4% is in the top ten. General observations from the study: HTLV-1-associated myelopathy led in TCR clonal expansion, while multiple sclerosis ranked lowest, below healthy controls. Expanded clones shared no identical CDR3 amino acid sequences across subjects, which suggested private TCR-beta repertoires in all groups.

This receptor was identified in a man aged 55 to 69 with HTLV-1-associated myelopathy (HAM/TSP). The sequenced sample consisted of PBMCs. V is TRBV5-1 and J is TRBJ2-1; 8 bases are a match to TRBD1. The CDR3 here is CASSLGQGAWNEQFF. Here the CDR3 DNA reads TGCGCCAGCAGCTTGGGGCAGGGGGCGTGGAATGAGCAGTTCTTC.